These 5 T cell receptor beta chains were sequenced from one sample in a study of T-cell reconstitution after alpha-beta-depleted transplantation in children. Preparation of the TCRbeta library involved a method that used unique molecular identifiers. TCRdb called the PCR reads again in MiXCR, with one record for every CDR3 protein. The sample records a few hundred thousand distinct CDR3 sequences, roughly 23% being singletons. Source: PBMCs, taken before TCRalphabeta/CD19-depleted stem cell transplant. All receptors come from a girl aged 2 to 10 with Fanconi anemia, due to receive a stem cell transplant.

The sample holds many counts of this clonotype. The V gene is TRBV29-1, the J gene TRBJ2-7; 7 bases match TRBD2. This CDR3 is 13 amino acids long. Germline V gene data show CDR1 as SQVTM and CDR2 as ANQGSEA. With 6 bases clipped from V and 1 base from J, the junction kept 6 bases outside the gene matches. Here the CDR3 reads CSVGTIASYEQYF. For the CDR3, the DNA is TGCAGCGTGGGGACTATAGCTTCCTACGAGCAGTACTTC.

V gene TRBV6-1 combines with J gene TRBJ2-7, with D perhaps matching TRBD2 (6 bases). Trimming stripped 3 bases from V and 4 bases from J, with 16 bases between. The CDR3 sequence is 15 residues long. The V gene's germline CDR1 is MNHNS and CDR2 SASEGT. In DNA, the CDR3 is TGTGCCAGCAGTGATGGGGGGACGGATAAGTACGAGCAGTACTTC. Translating gives CASSDGGTDKYEQYF.

This clonotype was found many times. The gene calls are TRBV4-2 and TRBJ2-3, with 10 bases aligning to TRBD1. The germline V gene has CDR1 LGHNA and CDR2 YNFKEQ. The CDR3 length is 16 residues. Trimming took 2 bases from V and 2 from J; bases not matched to a gene: 4. The CDR3 spells CASSQRDRGPTDTQYF. For the CDR3, the DNA is TGTGCCAGCAGCCAAAGGGACAGGGGTCCCACAGATACGCAGTATTTT.

This clonotype has more than one count but fewer than ten. This chain links TRBV5-1 with TRBJ2-1, with 9 bases aligning to TRBD1. Unmatched junction bases numbered 9, after V lost 4 bases and J lost 4 bases. CDR1 SGHRS and CDR2 YFSETQ come from the germline V gene. The CDR3 spans 16 residues. CDR3 region: CASSPPRTGAYNEQFF. The CDR3 bases are TGCGCCAGCAGCCCTCCTAGGACAGGGGCTTACAATGAGCAGTTCTTC.

The chain employs TRBV7-9 and TRBJ2-3, with D possibly matching TRBD1 (6 bases). The CDR3 sequence is 17 residues long. V lost 5 bases and J 7 bases, leaving 25 bases between the germline ends. Germline-derived CDR1 and CDR2 are SEHNR and FQNEAQ (reference sequence). The CDR3 protein is CASSLRGIGQGKNTQYF. The CDR3 DNA is TGTGCCAGCAGCCTTAGAGGGATCGGGCAGGGGAAGAATACGCAGTATTTT.